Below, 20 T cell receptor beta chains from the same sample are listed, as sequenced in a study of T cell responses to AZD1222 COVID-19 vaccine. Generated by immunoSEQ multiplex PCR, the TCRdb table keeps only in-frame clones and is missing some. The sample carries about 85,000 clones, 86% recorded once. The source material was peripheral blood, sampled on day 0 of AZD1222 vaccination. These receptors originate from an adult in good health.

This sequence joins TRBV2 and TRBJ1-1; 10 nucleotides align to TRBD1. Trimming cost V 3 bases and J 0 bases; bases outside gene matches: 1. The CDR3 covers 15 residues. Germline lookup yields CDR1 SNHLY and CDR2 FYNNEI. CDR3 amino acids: CASSEGQGLNTEAFF. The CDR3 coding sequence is TGTGCCAGCAGTGAGGGACAGGGGTTGAACACTGAAGCTTTCTTT.

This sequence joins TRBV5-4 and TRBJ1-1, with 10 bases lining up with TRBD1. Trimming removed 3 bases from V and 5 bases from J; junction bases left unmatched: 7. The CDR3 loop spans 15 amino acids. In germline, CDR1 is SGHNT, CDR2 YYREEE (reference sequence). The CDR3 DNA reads TGTGCCAGCAGCTGGGGGGACAGGGGAAAAACTGAAGCTTTCTTT. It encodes CASSWGDRGKTEAFF.

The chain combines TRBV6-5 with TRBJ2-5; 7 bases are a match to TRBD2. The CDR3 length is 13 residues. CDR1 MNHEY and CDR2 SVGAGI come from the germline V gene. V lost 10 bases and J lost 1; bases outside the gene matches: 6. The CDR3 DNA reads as TGTGCCACCTCAAAGCGGGGCCAAGAGACCCAGTACTTC. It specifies CATSKRGQETQYF.

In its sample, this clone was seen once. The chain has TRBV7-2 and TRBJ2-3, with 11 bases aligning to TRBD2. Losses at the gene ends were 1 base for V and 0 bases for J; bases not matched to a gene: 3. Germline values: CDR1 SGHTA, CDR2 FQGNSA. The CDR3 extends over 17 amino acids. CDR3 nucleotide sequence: TGTGCCAGCAGCTTAGATGGGACTAGCGGTAGCACAGATACGCAGTATTTT. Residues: CASSLDGTSGSTDTQYF. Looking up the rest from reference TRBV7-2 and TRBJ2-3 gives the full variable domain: GAGVSQSPSNKVTEKGKDVELRCDPISGHTALYWYRQSLGQGLEFLIYFQGNSAPDKSGLPSDRFSAERTGGSVSTLTIQRTQQEDSAVYLCASSLDGTSGSTDTQYFGPGTRLTVL.

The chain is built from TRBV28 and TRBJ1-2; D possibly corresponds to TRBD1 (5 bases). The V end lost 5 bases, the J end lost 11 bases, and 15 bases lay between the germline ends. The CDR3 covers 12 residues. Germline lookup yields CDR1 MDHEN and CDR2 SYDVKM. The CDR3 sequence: CASSPLLQGYTF. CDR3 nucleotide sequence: TGTGCCAGCAGTCCCTTGCTCCAGGGATACACCTTC.

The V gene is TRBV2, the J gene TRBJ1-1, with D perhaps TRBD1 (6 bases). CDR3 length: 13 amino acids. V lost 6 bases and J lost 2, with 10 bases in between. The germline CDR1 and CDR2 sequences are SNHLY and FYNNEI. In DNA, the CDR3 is TGTGCCAGCAGATTACAGGGTAACACTGAAGCTTTCTTT. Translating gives CASRLQGNTEAFF.

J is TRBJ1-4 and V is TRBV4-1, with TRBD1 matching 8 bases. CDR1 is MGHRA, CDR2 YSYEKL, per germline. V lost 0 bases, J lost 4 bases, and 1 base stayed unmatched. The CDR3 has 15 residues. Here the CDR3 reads CASSQEGQGNEKLFF. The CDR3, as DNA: TGCGCCAGCAGCCAAGAAGGACAGGGTAATGAAAAACTGTTTTTT.

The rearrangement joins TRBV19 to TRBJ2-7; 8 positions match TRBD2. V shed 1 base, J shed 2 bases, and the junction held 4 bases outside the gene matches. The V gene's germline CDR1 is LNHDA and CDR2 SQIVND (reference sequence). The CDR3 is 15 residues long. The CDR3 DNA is TGTGCCAGTAGTATAGCGGCTAGCGGGCCCTACGAGCAGTACTTC. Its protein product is CASSIAASGPYEQYF.

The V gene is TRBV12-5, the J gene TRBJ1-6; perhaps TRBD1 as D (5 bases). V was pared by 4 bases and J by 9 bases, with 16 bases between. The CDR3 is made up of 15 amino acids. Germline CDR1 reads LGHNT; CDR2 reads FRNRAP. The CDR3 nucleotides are TGTGCTAGTGGTTCGTCCGGGACCTCGAGTTCACCCCTCCACTTT. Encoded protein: CASGSSGTSSSPLHF.

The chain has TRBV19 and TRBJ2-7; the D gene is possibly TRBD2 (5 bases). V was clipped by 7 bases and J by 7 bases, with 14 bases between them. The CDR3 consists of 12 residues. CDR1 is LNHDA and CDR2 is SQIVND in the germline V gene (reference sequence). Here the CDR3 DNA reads TGTGCCAGTAACGGGAATTCGGGTGAGCAGTACTTC. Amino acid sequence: CASNGNSGEQYF.

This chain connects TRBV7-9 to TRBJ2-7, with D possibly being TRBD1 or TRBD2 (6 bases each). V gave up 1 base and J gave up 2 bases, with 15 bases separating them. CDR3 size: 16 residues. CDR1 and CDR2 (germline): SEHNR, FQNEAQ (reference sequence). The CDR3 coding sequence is TGTGCCAGCAGCTTAGATCTAGGGGGGTTCGCCTACGAGCAGTACTTC. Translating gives CASSLDLGGFAYEQYF.

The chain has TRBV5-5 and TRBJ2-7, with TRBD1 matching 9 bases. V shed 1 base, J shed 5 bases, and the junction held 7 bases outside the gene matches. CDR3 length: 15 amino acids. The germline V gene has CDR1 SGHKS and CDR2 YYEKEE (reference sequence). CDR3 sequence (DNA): TGTGCCAGCAGCTTGAGGGACAGGGAACCCCACGAGCAGTACTTC. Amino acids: CASSLRDREPHEQYF.

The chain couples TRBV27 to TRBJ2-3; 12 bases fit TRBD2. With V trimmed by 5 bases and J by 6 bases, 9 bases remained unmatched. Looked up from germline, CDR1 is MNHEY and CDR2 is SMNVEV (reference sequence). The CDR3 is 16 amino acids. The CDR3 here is CASSTPSGRAGDTQYF. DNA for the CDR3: TGTGCCAGCAGTACTCCTAGCGGGAGGGCCGGGGATACGCAGTATTTT.

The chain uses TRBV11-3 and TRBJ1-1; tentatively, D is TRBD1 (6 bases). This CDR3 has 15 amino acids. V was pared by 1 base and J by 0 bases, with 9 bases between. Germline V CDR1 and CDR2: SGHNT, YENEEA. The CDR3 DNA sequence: TGTGCCAGCAGCTTAGGAGGGGGGATGAACACTGAAGCTTTCTTT. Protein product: CASSLGGGMNTEAFF.

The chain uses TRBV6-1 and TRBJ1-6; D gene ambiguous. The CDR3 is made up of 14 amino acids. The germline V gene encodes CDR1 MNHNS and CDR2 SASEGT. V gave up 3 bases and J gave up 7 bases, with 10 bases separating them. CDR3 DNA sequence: TGTGCCAGCAGTGAGACGGGAAGGAATTCACCCCTCCACTTT. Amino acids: CASSETGRNSPLHF.

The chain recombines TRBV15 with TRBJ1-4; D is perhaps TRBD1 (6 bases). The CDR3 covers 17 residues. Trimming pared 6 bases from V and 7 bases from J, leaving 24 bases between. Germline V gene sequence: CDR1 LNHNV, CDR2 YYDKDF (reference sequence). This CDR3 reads CATSTLGQLGTSEKLFF. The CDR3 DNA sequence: TGTGCCACCAGTACCCTCGGACAGCTAGGAACGAGTGAAAAACTGTTTTTT.

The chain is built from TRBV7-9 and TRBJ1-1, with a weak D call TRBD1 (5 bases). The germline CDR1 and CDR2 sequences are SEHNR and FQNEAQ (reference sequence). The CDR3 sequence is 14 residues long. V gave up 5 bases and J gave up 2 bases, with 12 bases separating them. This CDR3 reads CASSLSGSNTEAFF. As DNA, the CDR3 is TGTGCCAGCAGCCTCTCAGGGAGTAACACTGAAGCTTTCTTT.

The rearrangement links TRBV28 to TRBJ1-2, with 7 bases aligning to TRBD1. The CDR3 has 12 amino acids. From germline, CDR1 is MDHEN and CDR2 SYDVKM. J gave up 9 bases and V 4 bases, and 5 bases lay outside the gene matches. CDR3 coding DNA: TGTGCCAGCAGTTCTTACAGGGGCAGCTACACCTTC. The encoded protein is CASSSYRGSYTF.

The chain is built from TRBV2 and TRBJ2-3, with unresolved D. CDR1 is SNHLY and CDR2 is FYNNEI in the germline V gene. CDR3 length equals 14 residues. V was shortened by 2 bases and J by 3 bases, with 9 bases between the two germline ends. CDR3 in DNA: TGTGCCAGCAGTGAACTGATTAGAACAGATACGCAGTATTTT. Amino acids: CASSELIRTDTQYF.

CDR3 DNA sequence: TGTGCCAGCAGCCTTCGAGGTGGGTTTTTGAGCACTGAAGCTTTCTTT. Protein product: CASSLRGGFLSTEAFF. The chain is built from TRBV27 and TRBJ1-1; D is unclear. The CDR3 length is 16 residues. V was cut by 6 bases and J by 4 bases, with 21 bases left in between. CDR1 MNHEY and CDR2 SMNVEV come from the germline V gene (reference sequence).